Listed below are T cell receptor beta chains from one sample, sequenced in a study of T cell repertoires in cytomegalovirus infection. TCRdb ran MiXCR on the reads and lists one entry per CDR3 protein. Among 550,000 to 700,000 distinct CDR3 sequences listed, just under 40% were seen once. These receptors have no identified antigens. The sequenced sample was cultured PBMCs, obtained from culture after CMV antigen stimulation. Source of these receptors: a human donor in good health (CMV status not recorded). Some clones in this sample may be carry-over from other donors' samples. CDR3s include the opening cysteine and the closing phenylalanine or tryptophan. A D gene is named only where the DNA matches it firmly. Some rows mark clone size as missing; the rest say once, few, many or name a class of expanded clone.

>TRBV7-2|TRBJ2-1|.|few
TGTGCCAGCAGCTTAGCGTTCCCTTACAATGAGCAGTTCTTC
CASSLAFPYNEQFF
>TRBV6-8|TRBJ2-3|TRBD2|few
TGTGCCAGCAGTTCGACTAGCGGGGGGGCCTTAGTGACAGATACGCAGTATTTT
CASSSTSGGALVTDTQYF
>TRBV7-9|TRBJ1-2|.|.
TGTGCCAGCAGCTTGACAACAGGGTCCCATGGCTACACCTTC
CASSLTTGSHGYTF
>TRBV4-1|TRBJ2-5|TRBD2|once
TGCGCCAGCAGCCAAGATCGGACGGGAGGGCGACAAGAGACCCAGTACTTC
CASSQDRTGGRQETQYF
>TRBV7-9|TRBJ1-6|TRBD1|few
TGTGCCAGCAGCGATGGACAGGGCTATTCACCCCTCCACTTT
CASSDGQGYSPLHF
>TRBV12-3/TRBV12-4|TRBJ1-2|.|once
TGTGCCAGCAGTTTAAATTCCCAGGGCGGGTATGGCTACACCTTC
CASSLNSQGGYGYTF
>TRBV30|TRBJ2-7|.|.
TGTGCCGCCTTTTGGTGGGGAAGCTACGAGCAGTACTTC
CAAFWWGSYEQYF
>TRBV2|TRBJ1-3|TRBD1|.
TGTGCCAGCAGTCTGGACAGGGCATTTGGAAACACCATATATTTT
CASSLDRAFGNTIYF
>TRBV11-1|TRBJ2-5|.|.
TGTGCCAGCAGCTTTCCGGGTCGGGAGACCCAGTACTTC
CASSFPGRETQYF
>TRBV13|TRBJ2-3|TRBD2|.
TGTGCCAGCGGATCCGGGACTAGCGGGACAGATACGCAGTATTTT
CASGSGTSGTDTQYF
>TRBV12-3/TRBV12-4|TRBJ2-1|TRBD2|.
TGTGCCAGTAGCGGGACATACTCCTACAATGAGCAGTTCTTC
CASSGTYSYNEQFF
>TRBV7-2|TRBJ1-2|.|.
TGTGCCAGCAGCATGGACACGAACTATGGCTACACCTTC
CASSMDTNYGYTF
>TRBV27|TRBJ1-2|.|.
TGTGCCAGCAGTCCGCCCGGCCTCGTGGGCTACACCTTC
CASSPPGLVGYTF
>TRBV27|TRBJ2-4|.|few
TGTGCCAGCAGTTTACGGCCGGGACACAAGAAGGAAAACATTCAGTACTTC
CASSLRPGHKKENIQYF
>TRBV7-9|TRBJ1-4|.|.
TGTGCCAGCAGCACCCGAGGGAGTGAAAAACTGTTTTTT
CASSTRGSEKLFF
>TRBV7-2|TRBJ1-2|.|.
TGTGCCAGCAGCTCCGTTGACGGGGGAAGGTACTATGGCTACACCTTC
CASSSVDGGRYYGYTF
>TRBV7-8|TRBJ1-5|.|many
TGTGCCAGCAGCTTAGCGCTGGGAAGGGAGGGTGACAATCAGCCCCAGCATTTT
CASSLALGREGDNQPQHF
>TRBV28|TRBJ1-5|.|.
TGTGCCAGCATAATTCCAGGGAGCAATCAGCCCCAGCATTTT
CASIIPGSNQPQHF
>TRBV28|TRBJ1-5|.|.
TGTGCCAGCAGTTTGGGCAGTAAGAATCAGCCCCAGCATTTT
CASSLGSKNQPQHF
>TRBV7-8|TRBJ2-1|TRBD1|few
TGTGCCAGCAGCTTAGGAGGACAGGGGGCGGGCGATGAGCAGTTCTTC
CASSLGGQGAGDEQFF
>TRBV6-1|TRBJ1-1|.|.
TGTGCCAGCAGTGAATTTAGGTCTCTGAACACTGAAGCTTTCTTT
CASSEFRSLNTEAFF
>TRBV6-5|TRBJ2-7|.|.
TGTGCCAGCAGTTACCTAGGTGCGAACGAGCAGTACTTC
CASSYLGANEQYF
>TRBV20-1|TRBJ2-3|.|.
TGCAGTGCTAGAGGAGGTAGCTCAGATACGCAGTATTTT
CSARGGSSDTQYF
>TRBV7-6|TRBJ1-4|TRBD1|.
TGTGCCAGCAGCTTAAATATGCGGACAGGGACTAATGAAAAACTGTTTTTT
CASSLNMRTGTNEKLFF
>TRBV19|TRBJ1-4|.|.
TGTGCCAGTAGACCGACGGGGGAAACTAATGAAAAACTGTTTTTT
CASRPTGETNEKLFF
>TRBV7-9|TRBJ1-2|.|few
TGTGCCAGCAGCTTTTCAGGGGTTGGGAGCTATGGCTACACCTTC
CASSFSGVGSYGYTF
>TRBV20-1|TRBJ1-1|TRBD1|.
TGCAGTGCTAGAGACGAGACAGGGAGGGACACTGAAGCTTTCTTT
CSARDETGRDTEAFF
>TRBV5-4|TRBJ1-2|.|.
TGTGCCAGTGGTTCTCGGGGGCTGGAGGGCTACACCTTC
CASGSRGLEGYTF
>TRBV4-1|TRBJ1-6|.|.
TGCGCCAGCAGCCAAGATCAAGCGAATAATTCACCCCTCCACTTT
CASSQDQANNSPLHF
>TRBV2|TRBJ1-5|.|few
TGTGCCAGCAGTGCCTCGGACAGAAATCAGCCCCAGCATTTT
CASSASDRNQPQHF
>TRBV20-1|TRBJ2-5|TRBD2|.
TGCAGTGTTCCGGGGGGGGGTGGAGAGACCCAGTACTTC
CSVPGGGGETQYF
>TRBV27|TRBJ1-1|.|.
TGTGCCAGCAGTTTAGGATTTGGGTTGAACACTGAAGCTTTCTTT
CASSLGFGLNTEAFF
>TRBV5-3|TRBJ2-5|.|.
TGTGCCAGCAGGGGGAGGGAGGGACAAGAGACCCAGTACTTC
CASRGREGQETQYF
>TRBV2|TRBJ1-2|TRBD1|.
TGTGCCAGCGCGCGGGACAGGGGAAACTATGGCTACACCTTC
CASARDRGNYGYTF
>TRBV28|TRBJ1-5|.|few
TGTGCCAGCAGTACACAGGGTTTTCCGCCCCAGCATTTT
CASSTQGFPPQHF
>TRBV27|TRBJ2-1|.|once
TGTGCCAGCAGTTTCCCCGGGAGCAACAATGAGCAGTTCTTC
CASSFPGSNNEQFF
>TRBV2|TRBJ2-5|TRBD1|.
TGTGCCAGCAGGTCCCCACCTGACAGGGCTTTTGAGACCCAGTACTTC
CASRSPPDRAFETQYF
>TRBV5-1|TRBJ2-5|TRBD2|.
TGCGCCAGCAGCTTTGGGACTAGTAGCCTACAAGAGACCCAGTACTTC
CASSFGTSSLQETQYF
>TRBV10-3|TRBJ2-1|TRBD2|.
TGTGCCATCGGCGAGACTAGCGGCTACAATGAGCAGTTCTTC
CAIGETSGYNEQFF
>TRBV6-5|TRBJ2-2|.|.
TGTGCCAGCAGACCTCAATTGACCGGGGAGCTGTTTTTT
CASRPQLTGELFF
>TRBV12-3/TRBV12-4|TRBJ2-3|TRBD1|.
TGTGCCAGCAGTTTTGGGGACAGGGACACAGATACGCAGTATTTT
CASSFGDRDTDTQYF
>TRBV7-2|TRBJ2-4|.|.
TGTGCCAGCAGCTTAGATGTCATTCAGTACTTC
CASSLDVIQYF
>TRBV7-9|TRBJ2-1|.|.
TGTGCCAGCAGCGTCAGCCTCAATGAGCAGTTCTTC
CASSVSLNEQFF
>TRBV7-2|TRBJ2-1|TRBD1|few
TGTGCCAGCAGCTCCCGGCGGGACAGGCCATACAATGAGCAGTTCTTC
CASSSRRDRPYNEQFF
>TRBV5-4|TRBJ1-3|.|.
TGTGCCAGCAGCTCCTCGGGACTTTACTCTGGAAACACCATATATTTT
CASSSSGLYSGNTIYF
>TRBV4-1|TRBJ2-3|.|.
TGCGCCAGCAGCCAAGAAGAGGGGCGAAATACGCAGTATTTT
CASSQEEGRNTQYF
>TRBV7-3|TRBJ2-3|TRBD2|.
TGTGCCAGCAGCTCGAGAGGGAGGGCAACTGAAAGGGGGCAGTATTTT
CASSSRGRATERGQYF
>TRBV4-1|TRBJ1-3|.|.
TGCGCCAGCAGCCAAGGCGACTCTGGAAACACCATATATTTT
CASSQGDSGNTIYF
>TRBV15|TRBJ2-1|.|once
TGTGCCACCAGCCCCGGGGGACTTCTTGGGCAGTTCTTC
CATSPGGLLGQFF
>TRBV12-3/TRBV12-4|TRBJ1-3|.|few
TGTGCCAGCAGTACCCATACCTCTGGAAACACCATATATTTT
CASSTHTSGNTIYF
>TRBV7-8|TRBJ2-7|TRBD2|.
TGTGCCAGCAGCCGCCGGGCGGGGGGCTCGGGGGAGCAGTACTTC
CASSRRAGGSGEQYF
>TRBV4-1|TRBJ1-5|.|.
TGTGCCAGCAGCCAACGGGCCCCCGGCCCCCAGCCCCAGCATTTT
CASSQRAPGPQPQHF
>TRBV12-3/TRBV12-4|TRBJ2-5|.|.
TGTGCCAGCAGTTCGGACGAGGAGACCCAGTACTTC
CASSSDEETQYF
>TRBV20-1|TRBJ2-7|TRBD2|.
TGCAGTGCTAGAGCCCGACTAGCCAACCTCTACGAGCAGTACTTC
CSARARLANLYEQYF
>TRBV20-1|TRBJ2-7|TRBD1|.
TGCAGTGGCGACAGGGCGGGCAACGAGCAGTACTTC
CSGDRAGNEQYF
>TRBV20-1|TRBJ2-5|TRBD1|.
TGCAGTGCTCTCCGGGACAGGGGGCATCAAGAGACCCAGTACTTC
CSALRDRGHQETQYF
>TRBV7-2|TRBJ1-2|.|few
TGTGCCAGCAGCTTAGCGGCAGGGTTCTATGGCTACACCTTC
CASSLAAGFYGYTF
>TRBV19|TRBJ1-4|.|.
TGTGCCAGTAGACGACAACAGGGACCGGGTGAAAAACTGTTTTTT
CASRRQQGPGEKLFF
>TRBV6-8|TRBJ1-6|.|.
TGTGCCAGCAGTTACTTAGGCCGCAATTCACCCCTCCACTTT
CASSYLGRNSPLHF
>TRBV6-5|TRBJ1-6|.|.
TGTGCCAGCAGTTACTCGTCCCTTTTGGGGTCACCCCTCCACTTT
CASSYSSLLGSPLHF